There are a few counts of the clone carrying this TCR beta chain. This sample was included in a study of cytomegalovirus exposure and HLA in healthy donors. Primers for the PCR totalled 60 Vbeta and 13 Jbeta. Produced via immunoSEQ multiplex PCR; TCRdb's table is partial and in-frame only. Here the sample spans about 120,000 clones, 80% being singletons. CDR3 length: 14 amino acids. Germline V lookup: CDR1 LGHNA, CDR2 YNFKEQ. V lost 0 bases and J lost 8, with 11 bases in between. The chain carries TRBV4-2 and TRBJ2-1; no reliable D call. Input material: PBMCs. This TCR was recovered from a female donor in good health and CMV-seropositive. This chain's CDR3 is CASSQESKRDEQFF. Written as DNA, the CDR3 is TGTGCCAGCAGCCAAGAGTCTAAGCGCGATGAGCAGTTCTTC.